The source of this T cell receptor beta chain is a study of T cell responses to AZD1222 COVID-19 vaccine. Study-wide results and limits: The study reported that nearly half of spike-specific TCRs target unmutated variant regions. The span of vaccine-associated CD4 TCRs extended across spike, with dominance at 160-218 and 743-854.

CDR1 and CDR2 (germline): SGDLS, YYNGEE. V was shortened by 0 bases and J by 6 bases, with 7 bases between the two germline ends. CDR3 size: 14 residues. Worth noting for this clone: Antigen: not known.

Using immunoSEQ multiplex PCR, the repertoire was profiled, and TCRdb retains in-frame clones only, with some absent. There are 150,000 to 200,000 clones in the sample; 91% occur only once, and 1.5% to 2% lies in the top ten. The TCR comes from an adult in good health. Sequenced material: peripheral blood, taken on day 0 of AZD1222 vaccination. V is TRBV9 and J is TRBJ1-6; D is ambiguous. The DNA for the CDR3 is TGTGCCAGCAGCGTAGTGGCAGTTAATTCACCCCTCCACTTT. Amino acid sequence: CASSVVAVNSPLHF.